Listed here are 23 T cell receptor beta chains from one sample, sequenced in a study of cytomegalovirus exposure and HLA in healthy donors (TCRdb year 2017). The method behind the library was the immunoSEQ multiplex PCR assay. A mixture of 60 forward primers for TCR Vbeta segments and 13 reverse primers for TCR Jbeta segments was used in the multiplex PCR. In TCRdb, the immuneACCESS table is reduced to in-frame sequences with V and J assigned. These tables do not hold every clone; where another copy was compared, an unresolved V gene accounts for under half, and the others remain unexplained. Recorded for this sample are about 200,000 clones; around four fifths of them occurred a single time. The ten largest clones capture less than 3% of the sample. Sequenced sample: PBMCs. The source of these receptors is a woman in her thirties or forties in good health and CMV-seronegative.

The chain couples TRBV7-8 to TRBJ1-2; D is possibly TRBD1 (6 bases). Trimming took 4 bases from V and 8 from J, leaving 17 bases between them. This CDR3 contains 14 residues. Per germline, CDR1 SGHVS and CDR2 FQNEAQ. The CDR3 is CASSSPLQGLGYTF. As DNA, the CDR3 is TGTGCCAGCAGCTCGCCCCTACAGGGCTTAGGCTACACCTTC.

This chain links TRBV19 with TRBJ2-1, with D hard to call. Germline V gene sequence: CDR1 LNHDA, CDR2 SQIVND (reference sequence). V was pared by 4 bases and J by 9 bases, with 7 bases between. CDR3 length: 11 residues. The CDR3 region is CASSTQFEQFF. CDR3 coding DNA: TGTGCCAGTAGTACACAATTTGAGCAGTTCTTC.

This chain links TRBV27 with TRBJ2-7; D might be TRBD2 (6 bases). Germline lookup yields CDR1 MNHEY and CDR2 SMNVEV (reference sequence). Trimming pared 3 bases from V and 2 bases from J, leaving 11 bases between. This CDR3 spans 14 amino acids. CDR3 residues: CASSFAGPPYEQYF. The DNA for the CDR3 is TGTGCCAGCAGTTTCGCGGGGCCCCCCTACGAGCAGTACTTC.

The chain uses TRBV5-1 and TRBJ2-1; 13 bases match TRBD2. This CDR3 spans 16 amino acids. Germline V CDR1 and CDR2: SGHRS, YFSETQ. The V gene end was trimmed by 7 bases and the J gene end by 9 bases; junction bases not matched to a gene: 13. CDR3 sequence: CASQLVSGLAGSEQFF. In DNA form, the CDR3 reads TGCGCCAGCCAACTTGTCTCGGGACTAGCGGGAAGTGAGCAGTTCTTC.

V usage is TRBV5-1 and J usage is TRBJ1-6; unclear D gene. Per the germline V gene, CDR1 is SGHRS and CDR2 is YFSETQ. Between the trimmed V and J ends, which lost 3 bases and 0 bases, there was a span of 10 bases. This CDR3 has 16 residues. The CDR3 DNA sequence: TGCGCCAGCAGCTGGTCACAGAGCTCCTATAATTCACCCCTCCACTTT. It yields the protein CASSWSQSSYNSPLHF.

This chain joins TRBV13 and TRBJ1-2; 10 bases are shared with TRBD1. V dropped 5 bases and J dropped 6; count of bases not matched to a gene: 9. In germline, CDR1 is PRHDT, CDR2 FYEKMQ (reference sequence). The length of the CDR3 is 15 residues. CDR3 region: CASSPWTGGVDGYTF. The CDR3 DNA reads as TGTGCCAGCAGCCCCTGGACAGGGGGGGTAGATGGCTACACCTTC.

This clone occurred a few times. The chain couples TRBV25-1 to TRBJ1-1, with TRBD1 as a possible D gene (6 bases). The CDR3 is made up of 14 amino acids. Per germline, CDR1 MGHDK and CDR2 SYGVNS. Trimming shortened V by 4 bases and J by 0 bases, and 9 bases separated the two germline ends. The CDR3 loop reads CASSAGTLNTEAFF. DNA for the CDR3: TGTGCCAGCAGTGCCGGGACATTGAACACTGAAGCTTTCTTT.

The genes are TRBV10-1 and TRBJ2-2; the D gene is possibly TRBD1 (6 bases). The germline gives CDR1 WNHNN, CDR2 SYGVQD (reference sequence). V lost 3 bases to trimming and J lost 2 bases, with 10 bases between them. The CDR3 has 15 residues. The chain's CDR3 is CASSEGTPNTGELFF. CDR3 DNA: TGCGCCAGCAGTGAAGGGACACCCAACACCGGGGAGCTGTTTTTT.

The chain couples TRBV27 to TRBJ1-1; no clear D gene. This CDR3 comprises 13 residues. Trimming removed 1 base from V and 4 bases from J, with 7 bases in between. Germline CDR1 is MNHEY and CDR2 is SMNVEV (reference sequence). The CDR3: CASSLFPGTEAFF. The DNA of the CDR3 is TGTGCCAGCAGTTTATTCCCCGGCACTGAAGCTTTCTTT.

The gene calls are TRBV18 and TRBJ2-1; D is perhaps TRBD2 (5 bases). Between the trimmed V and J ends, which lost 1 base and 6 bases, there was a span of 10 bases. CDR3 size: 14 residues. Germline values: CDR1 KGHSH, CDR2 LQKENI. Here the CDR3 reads CASSPLRETNEQFF. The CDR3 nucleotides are TGTGCCAGCTCACCACTGAGGGAGACCAATGAGCAGTTCTTC.

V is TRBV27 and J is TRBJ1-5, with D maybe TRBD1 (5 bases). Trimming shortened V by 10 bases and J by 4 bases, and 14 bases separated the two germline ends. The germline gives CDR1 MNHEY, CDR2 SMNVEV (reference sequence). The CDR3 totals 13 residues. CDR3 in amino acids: CATTGAHNQPQHF. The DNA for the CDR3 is TGTGCCACTACAGGCGCTCATAATCAGCCCCAGCATTTT.

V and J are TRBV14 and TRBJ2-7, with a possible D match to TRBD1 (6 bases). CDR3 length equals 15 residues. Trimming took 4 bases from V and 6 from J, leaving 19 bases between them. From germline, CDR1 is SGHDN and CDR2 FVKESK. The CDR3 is CASSRIGTSRFEQYF. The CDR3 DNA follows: TGTGCCAGCAGCCGAATCGGGACATCCCGCTTCGAGCAGTACTTC.

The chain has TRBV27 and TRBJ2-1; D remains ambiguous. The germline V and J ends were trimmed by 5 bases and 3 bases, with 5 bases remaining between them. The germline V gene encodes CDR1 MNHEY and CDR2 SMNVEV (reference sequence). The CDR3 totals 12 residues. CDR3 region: CASSGLYNEQFF. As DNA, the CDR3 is TGTGCCAGCAGTGGGCTCTACAATGAGCAGTTCTTC.

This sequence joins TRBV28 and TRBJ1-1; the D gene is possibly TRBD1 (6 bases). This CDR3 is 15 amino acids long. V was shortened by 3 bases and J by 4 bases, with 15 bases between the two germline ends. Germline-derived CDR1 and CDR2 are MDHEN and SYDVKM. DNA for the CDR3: TGTGCCAGCAGTTTTATAGGACAGCCATCCACTGAAGCTTTCTTT. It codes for CASSFIGQPSTEAFF.

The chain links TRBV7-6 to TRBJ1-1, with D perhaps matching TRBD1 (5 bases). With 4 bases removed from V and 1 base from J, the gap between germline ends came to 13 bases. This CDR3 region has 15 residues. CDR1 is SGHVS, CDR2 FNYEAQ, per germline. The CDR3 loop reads CASSYGHSSNTEAFF. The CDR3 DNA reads TGTGCCAGCAGCTATGGACATTCATCGAACACTGAAGCTTTCTTT.

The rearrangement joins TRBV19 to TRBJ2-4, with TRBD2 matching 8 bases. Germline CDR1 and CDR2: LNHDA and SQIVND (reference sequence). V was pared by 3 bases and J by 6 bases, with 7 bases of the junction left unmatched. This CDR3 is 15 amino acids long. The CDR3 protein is CASSIREGLRNIQYF. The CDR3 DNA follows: TGTGCCAGTAGTATCCGGGAGGGCCTCAGAAACATTCAGTACTTC.

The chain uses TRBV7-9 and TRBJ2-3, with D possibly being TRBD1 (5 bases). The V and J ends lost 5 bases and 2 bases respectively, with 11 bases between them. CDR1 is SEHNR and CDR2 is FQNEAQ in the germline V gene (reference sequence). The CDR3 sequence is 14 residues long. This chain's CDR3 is CASSRIRDTDTQYF. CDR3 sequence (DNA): TGTGCCAGCAGCCGGATCAGGGACACAGATACGCAGTATTTT.

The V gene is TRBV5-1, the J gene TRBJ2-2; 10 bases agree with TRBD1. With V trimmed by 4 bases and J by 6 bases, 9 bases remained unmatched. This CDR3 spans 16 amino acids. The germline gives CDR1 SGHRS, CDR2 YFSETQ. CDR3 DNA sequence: TGCGCCAGCAGCGCACTGGGGACAGGGGTTGCCGGGGAGCTGTTTTTT. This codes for CASSALGTGVAGELFF.

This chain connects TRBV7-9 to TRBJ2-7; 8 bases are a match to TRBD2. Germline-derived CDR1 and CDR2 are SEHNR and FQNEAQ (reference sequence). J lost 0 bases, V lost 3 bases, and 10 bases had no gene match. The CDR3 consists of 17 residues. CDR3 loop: CASSFTETSAVSYEQYF. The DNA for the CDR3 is TGTGCCAGCAGCTTCACCGAGACTAGCGCGGTCTCCTACGAGCAGTACTTC.

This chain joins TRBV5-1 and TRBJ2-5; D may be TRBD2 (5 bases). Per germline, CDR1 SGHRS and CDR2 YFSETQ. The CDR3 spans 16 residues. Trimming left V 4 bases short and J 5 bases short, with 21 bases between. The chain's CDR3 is CASSLRPYQPGETQYF. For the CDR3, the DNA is TGCGCCAGCAGCCTCAGGCCTTACCAACCGGGGGAGACCCAGTACTTC.

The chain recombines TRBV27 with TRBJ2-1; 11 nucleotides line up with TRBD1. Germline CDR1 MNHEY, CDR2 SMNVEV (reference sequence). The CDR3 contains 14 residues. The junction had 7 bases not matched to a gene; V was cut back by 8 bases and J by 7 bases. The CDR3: CASARTGGRNEQFF. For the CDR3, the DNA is TGTGCCAGCGCTAGGACAGGGGGCAGGAATGAGCAGTTCTTC.

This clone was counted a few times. The CDR3: CASSKGGQGRRNTIYF. The CDR3 nucleotides are TGTGCCAGCAGCAAAGGGGGACAGGGTCGGAGAAACACCATATATTTT. V and J are TRBV21-1 and TRBJ1-3; the D call TRBD1 from the table was never checked on the DNA. TRBV21-1 is tagged as a pseudogene. This CDR3 region has 16 residues.

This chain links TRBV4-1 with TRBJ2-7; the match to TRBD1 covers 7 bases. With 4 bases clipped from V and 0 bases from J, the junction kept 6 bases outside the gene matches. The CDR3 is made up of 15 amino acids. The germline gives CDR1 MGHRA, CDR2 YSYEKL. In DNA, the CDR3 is TGCGCCAGCAGCCCCAGGACAGGCGACTCCTACGAGCAGTACTTC. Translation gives CASSPRTGDSYEQYF.